This is a list of T cell receptor beta chains from one sample in a study of CD8 T cells in ankylosing spondylitis. A single record per CDR3 protein comes from TCRdb applying MiXCR to the 5' RACE reads. The sample yields some 340,000 distinct CDR3 sequences, about 14% seen once. The specimen was blood, either unsorted or a sorted T cell fraction (not recorded which). The receptors come from a male donor with ankylosing spondylitis or in good health (not recorded which). CDR3s include the opening cysteine and the closing phenylalanine or tryptophan. The D gene is left open where the match is weak. Where a row states a size, it is once, few, many or the class of an expanded clone; other rows omit it.

V	D	size	J	DNA	CDR3
TRBV9	.	few	TRBJ1-5	TGTGCCAGCAGCGTAGGACCCTCGGAGCATTTT	CASSVGPSEHF
TRBV29-1	TRBD1	few	TRBJ1-2	TGCAGCGTTGGGCGGGACAGGGGTAGTGGGTATGGCTACACCTTC	CSVGRDRGSGYGYTF
TRBV5-1	.	many	TRBJ2-1	TGCGCCAGCAGCTTGTGGGCAGAAAAGTACAATGAGCAGTTCTTC	CASSLWAEKYNEQFF
TRBV12-3/TRBV12-4	TRBD1	.	TRBJ1-2	TGTGCCAGCAGTATCAGGGGGCACTATGGCTACACCTTC	CASSIRGHYGYTF
TRBV6-6	TRBD1	few	TRBJ1-4	TGTGCCAGCAGGCGAGACAGGGTTGAAAAACTGTTTTTT	CASRRDRVEKLFF
TRBV5-1	TRBD1	few	TRBJ1-1	TGCGCCAGCAGCTCGACAGGGGAGAACACTGAAGCTTTCTTT	CASSSTGENTEAFF
TRBV20-1	.	few	TRBJ2-3	TGCAGTGCTCCGACGGGTGAGCGGGCAAGCACAGATACGCAGTATTTT	CSAPTGERASTDTQYF
TRBV21-1	.	many	TRBJ2-6	TGTGCCAGCAGCAAAGTCTTCCAAGGGACAGGACCATACTCTGGGGCCAACGTCCTGACTTTC	CASSKVFQGTGPYSGANVLTF
TRBV29-1	.	.	TRBJ1-1	TGCAGCGTTGTGGCAGGGAGTACTGAAGCTTTCTTT	CSVVAGSTEAFF
TRBV3-1	TRBD2	few	TRBJ2-7	TGTGCCAGCAGCCCGAGGGCCAGCGGGAGAATTTACGAGCAGTACTTC	CASSPRASGRIYEQYF
TRBV7-6	.	.	TRBJ1-3	TGTGCCAGCAGCCGCGGACTGGAGGATCCCTCTGGAAACACCATATATTTT	CASSRGLEDPSGNTIYF
TRBV19	.	few	TRBJ2-7	TGTGCCAGTAGTATTTCCGGCTACGAGCAGTACTTC	CASSISGYEQYF
TRBV12-3/TRBV12-4	.	.	TRBJ2-2	TGTGCCAGCAGTCTTCTGGCGGGGAGAGCGAACGGGGAGCTGTTTTTT	CASSLLAGRANGELFF